Given below is one T cell receptor beta chain in context. Its antigen is unknown. Base-call qualities are not available, and no considerably larger clone is one nucleotide away. The record originates from a study of OX40 agonist ivuxolimab in advanced cancers. In terms of the full investigation: Ivuxolimab was a fully human IgG2 agonistic monoclonal antibody targeting the costimulatory receptor OX40 (CD134). Intravenous ivuxolimab was administered to patients every 2 weeks at six dose levels: 0.01, 0.1, 0.3, 1.5, 3 and 10 mg/kg. Of the roughly 51 dose-escalation patients, hepatocellular carcinoma was present in about 19, melanoma in roughly 15, renal cell carcinoma in 9 and head and neck cancer in 9. A male proportion of around 83% and a mean age of approximately 61 years, ranging from roughly 23 to 80, were recorded for the dose-escalation cohort. Prior anti-PD-1, anti-PD-L1 or anti-CTLA-4 therapy was permitted, and about two fifths of dose-escalation patients had received checkpoint inhibitors. Partial responses occurred in three dose-escalation patients: two with cutaneous melanoma and one with hepatocellular carcinoma. Peripheral TCRbeta sequencing aimed to test whether ivuxolimab altered TCR sequence diversity and caused clonal T-cell expansion. The paper covers the monotherapy dose-escalation part of the phase I ivuxolimab trial, which included N of about 50 patients. What the work shows at the level of the full study, not this receptor alone: At doses of 0.1 to 3.0 mg/kg, clonal expansion of both CD4+ and CD8+ T cells in blood was seen between baseline and week 6. Partial responders in the 0.1-3.0 mg/kg groups had among the lowest normalized peripheral clonal expansion, especially among CD8+ T cells. Which antigens the clonally expanded peripheral T cells were specific for was not determined. Low levels of normalized T-cell clonal expansion were also seen in some nonresponding patients. After ivuxolimab, more expanded clones were found on average in CD8+ T cells than in CD4+ T cells.

Genomic DNA was isolated from the sorted cells so that the TCRbeta CDR3 region could be sequenced. The immunoSEQ Assay was used for sequencing of TCRbeta CDR3 regions. TCRdb re-hosts the immuneACCESS table, in-frame sequences only. Its copies lack some clones; in the studies checked, an unresolved V gene accounts for under half of them, and the cause for the rest is not known. The sample table records about 100,000 clones; approximately 90% of these occur just once. Together, the top ten hold approximately 0.69% of the sample. The trial excluded patients who had a history of autoimmune disease or were on systemic immunosuppression. In every dose cohort, peripheral blood was drawn for TCR sequencing at baseline, cycle 4 day 1, and cycle 7 day 1. The samples were taken from a phase I, first-in-human, multicenter, open-label dose-escalation trial of ivuxolimab. Adults with locally advanced or metastatic melanoma, renal cell, hepatocellular, or head and neck squamous cell carcinoma were enrolled in the trial. Before TCR sequencing, CD4+ T cells and CD8+ T cells were sorted from peripheral blood as separate populations.

A distance of 8 bases separates the germline ends of V and J, which lose 5 bases and 2 bases respectively. The CDR3 sequence holds 13 residues, the cysteine and phenylalanine included. The entry retains the CDR3 DNA only, 39 bases that are in frame from base 1. CDR1 and CDR2 are read off the germline V gene as SGHTA and FQGTGA. The chain was built from TRBV7-3 and TRBJ2-3; the D gene identity is not certain. The receptor was derived from an adult with an advanced solid tumor such as melanoma, head and neck, liver or kidney cancer. The sample here was CD4+ or CD8+ T cells sorted from blood, taken in a trial of the OX40 agonist ivuxolimab. CDR3 protein: CASSQGPTDTQYF. The nucleotide sequence is TGTGCCAGCAGCCAAGGACCCACAGATACGCAGTATTTT.